Listed below are T cell receptor beta chains from one sample, sequenced in a study of identical twins. TCRdb itself ran the 5' RACE reads through MiXCR, one entry per CDR3 protein. In the table there are 250,000 or so distinct CDR3 sequences, 7.5% of which are singletons. A further study also used this sample, focusing on yellow fever vaccine responses in identical twins.

What was sequenced was CD8+ T cells sorted from blood. Receptors were obtained from a woman younger than 30 in good health. The CDR3 runs from the conserved cysteine through the conserved F or W. The D gene is left open where the match is weak. A row's size may be missing; if present it is once, few, many or a size class.

J	D	V	size	DNA	CDR3
TRBJ1-1	NA	TRBV29-1	few	TGCAGCGTTGAAGTTGGCGATCGTCCTGAAGCTTTCTTT	CSVEVGDRPEAFF
TRBJ1-5	NA	TRBV7-8	few	TGTGCCAGCAGCTTAGGATCCGGGGGCTATCAGCCCCAGCATTTT	CASSLGSGGYQPQHF
TRBJ2-1	NA	TRBV12-3/TRBV12-4	many	TGTGCCAGCAGTTTAATTCCCGGGAGGGGGCAGAATGAGCAGTTCTTC	CASSLIPGRGQNEQFF
TRBJ1-2	TRBD1	TRBV29-1	many	TGCAGCGTAGAGGACAGGGGGAATGGCTACACCTTC	CSVEDRGNGYTF
TRBJ2-3	NA	TRBV2	NA	TGTGCCAGCAGTGAACTTACAGGGGGGGACACAGATACGCAGTATTTT	CASSELTGGDTDTQYF
TRBJ2-6	NA	TRBV9	few	TGTGCCAGCCTCGGCAGGTTCTCTGGGGCCAACGTCCTGACTTTC	CASLGRFSGANVLTF
TRBJ1-3	NA	TRBV29-1	many	TGCAGCGTTGCTGAAAGCTCTGGAAACACCATATATTTT	CSVAESSGNTIYF
TRBJ2-2	NA	TRBV9	NA	TGTGCCAGCAGCGTAGGGGTTAGTGGGGACACCGGGGAGCTGTTTTTT	CASSVGVSGDTGELFF
TRBJ2-2	NA	TRBV10-3	many	TGTGCCATCCCCCATGGGGATCCGAACACCGGGGAGCTGTTTTTT	CAIPHGDPNTGELFF
TRBJ1-2	TRBD1	TRBV29-1	many	TGCAGCGTTGAAGATCGGTGGGACAGGGGGAGTTATGGCTACACCTTC	CSVEDRWDRGSYGYTF
TRBJ2-7	NA	TRBV12-3/TRBV12-4	NA	TGTGCCAGCAGTTTAAAAGGCCCCTACGAGCAGTACTTC	CASSLKGPYEQYF
TRBJ2-4	TRBD1	TRBV12-3/TRBV12-4	many	TGTGCCAGCAGTCCCTCACCCGGGACAGGAAAAAACATTCAGTACTTC	CASSPSPGTGKNIQYF
TRBJ2-3	TRBD1	TRBV7-9	few	TGTGCCAGCAGCTTAGTGGGACAGTCGGCAGATACGCAGTATTTT	CASSLVGQSADTQYF
TRBJ2-1	NA	TRBV12-3/TRBV12-4	many	TGTGCCAGCAGTTTATTGAGCGCAGGGTCGAGTGAGCAGTTCTTC	CASSLLSAGSSEQFF
TRBJ2-2	TRBD2	TRBV6-2/TRBV6-3	NA	TGTGCCAGCAGACTAGCGGAGCCCCACACCGGGGAGCTGTTTTTT	CASRLAEPHTGELFF
TRBJ2-3	NA	TRBV5-6	NA	TGTGCCAGCAGCCAAGGGTGGGCAGATACGCAGTATTTT	CASSQGWADTQYF
TRBJ2-2	NA	TRBV6-5	NA	TGTGCCAGCAGTTACTCACTAGGTATCTTTGACACCGGGGAGCTGTTTTTT	CASSYSLGIFDTGELFF
TRBJ2-3	NA	TRBV7-3	many	TGTGCCAGCAGCTCCCAGCCCACAGATACGCAGTATTTT	CASSSQPTDTQYF
TRBJ2-5	NA	TRBV7-9	NA	TGTGCCAGCAGCTCTACGGGATTATCCGACGAAGAGACCCAGTACTTC	CASSSTGLSDEETQYF
TRBJ1-2	NA	TRBV15	NA	TGTGCCACCAGCAGAGATAATACGCAGGGGTTCTCTGGCTACACCTTC	CATSRDNTQGFSGYTF
TRBJ2-7	TRBD2	TRBV7-4	few	TGTGCCAGCAGCTTAGCAACGGGACTAGCGGTTCCGGGCGAGCAGTACTTC	CASSLATGLAVPGEQYF
TRBJ1-5	NA	TRBV10-1	NA	TGCGCCAGCAGTATGAGGGATTGGGAGCCCCAGCATTTT	CASSMRDWEPQHF
TRBJ2-3	TRBD2	TRBV4-1	many	TGCGCCAGCAGCCAAGACGGGAGGGATACGCAGTATTTT	CASSQDGRDTQYF
TRBJ2-3	NA	TRBV7-8	many	TGTGCCAGCAACCGTGGGAGTGGGGCAGATACGCAGTATTTT	CASNRGSGADTQYF
TRBJ2-5	TRBD2	TRBV7-2	NA	TGTGCCAGCAGCCAGACTAGCGGGAGAGGGGAGACCCAGTACTTC	CASSQTSGRGETQYF
TRBJ2-3	NA	TRBV5-1	many	TGCGCCAGCAGCACCCTCTGGGCCCCGCTCACAGATACGCAGTATTTT	CASSTLWAPLTDTQYF
TRBJ1-1	TRBD1	TRBV4-1	many	TGCGCCAGCAGCCAAGACAGGGGGAGCACTGAAGCTTTCTTT	CASSQDRGSTEAFF
TRBJ1-6	TRBD1	TRBV28	few	TGTGCCAGCATCCTACAGGGACAGGGGTATTCACCCCTCCACTTT	CASILQGQGYSPLHF
TRBJ2-7	TRBD2	TRBV20-1	NA	TGCAGTGCGCGACGGGAGGGGAGCTCCTACGAGCAGTACTTC	CSARREGSSYEQYF
TRBJ2-1	NA	TRBV12-3/TRBV12-4	many	TGTGCCAGCAGCCCCACCAACAATGAGCAGTTCTTC	CASSPTNNEQFF
TRBJ2-1	NA	TRBV12-3/TRBV12-4	few	TGTGCCAGCAGTTTACCTCAGCGGAATGAGCAGTTCTTC	CASSLPQRNEQFF
TRBJ2-7	TRBD1	TRBV12-5	many	TGTGCTAGTGACTCGGACAGGAGTTCCTACGAGCAGTACTTC	CASDSDRSSYEQYF
TRBJ2-2	NA	TRBV2	few	TGTGCCAGCATCCACTACACCGGGGAGCTGTTTTTT	CASIHYTGELFF
TRBJ2-2	NA	TRBV5-1	few	TGCGCCAGCAGCGAACGGGACCGTAACACCGGGGAGCTGTTTTTT	CASSERDRNTGELFF
TRBJ2-3	NA	TRBV27	NA	TGTGCCAGCAGGACTCCGGGACGGATCACAGATACGCAGTATTTT	CASRTPGRITDTQYF
TRBJ1-5	NA	TRBV11-2	many	TGTGCCAGCAGCCCAGACACCCGACGGCATCAGCCCCAGCATTTT	CASSPDTRRHQPQHF
TRBJ2-1	NA	TRBV6-5	NA	TGTGCCAGCAGTTACTCTTCGGGGACCAATGAGCAGTCCTTC	CASSYSSGTNEQSF
TRBJ2-3	NA	TRBV2	few	TGTGCCAGCTTGGGGACGCGCGATACGCAGTATTTT	CASLGTRDTQYF
TRBJ2-1	NA	TRBV6-5	few	TGTGCCAGCAGTTCTCCCCAGGGTAGTAACAATGAGCAGTTCTTC	CASSSPQGSNNEQFF
TRBJ1-5	NA	TRBV11-2	few	TGTGCCAGCAGCTTAGATGGGGACTCGGGGCCGACTCAGCCCCAGCATTTT	CASSLDGDSGPTQPQHF
TRBJ2-3	TRBD2	TRBV15	many	TGTGCCACCAGCAGAGATCCGAGCGGGGTCCTCACAGATACGCAGTATTTT	CATSRDPSGVLTDTQYF
TRBJ2-3	NA	TRBV5-5	few	TGTGCCAGCAGCTTTGAGGACGGCCTCACAGATACGCAGTATTTT	CASSFEDGLTDTQYF
TRBJ2-3	NA	TRBV7-7	many	TGTGCCAGCAGCACGGACAGACTCACAGATACGCAGTATTTT	CASSTDRLTDTQYF
TRBJ2-3	TRBD2	TRBV6-4	many	TGTGCCAGCAGTCAACTAGCGGGGGACCAGGATACGCAGTATTTT	CASSQLAGDQDTQYF
TRBJ2-3	TRBD1	TRBV28	many	TGTGCCAGCAGCCCCCCCCGACAGGGGTGGACAGATACGCAGTATTTT	CASSPPRQGWTDTQYF
TRBJ1-1	NA	TRBV2	few	TGTGCCAGCAGTGAAAGACGTATGAACACTGAAGCTTTCTTT	CASSERRMNTEAFF
TRBJ2-7	TRBD1	TRBV6-5	few	TGTGCCAGCAGTTACTCGAGGGGACAGGGGGCCTACGAGCAGTACTTC	CASSYSRGQGAYEQYF
TRBJ2-5	NA	TRBV4-1	many	TGCGCCAGCAGCCCGCCTAGTGACAGGCAAGAGACCCAGTACTTC	CASSPPSDRQETQYF
TRBJ1-3	NA	TRBV4-2	many	TGTGCCAGCAGCCAAGCAGTGATTGGAGGGTTCGACACCATATATTTT	CASSQAVIGGFDTIYF
TRBJ2-3	NA	TRBV28	few	TGTGCCAGCCTCCGGGGAAGCACAGATACGCAGTATTTT	CASLRGSTDTQYF
TRBJ2-1	NA	TRBV28	few	TGTGCCAGCGGAAAGGCGGAGGGCCGACGTAATGAGCAGTTCTTC	CASGKAEGRRNEQFF
TRBJ1-1	TRBD1	TRBV7-9	many	TGTGCCAGCGTTAACAGGGGTTCGACTGAAGCTTTCTTT	CASVNRGSTEAFF
TRBJ2-3	TRBD2	TRBV11-2	NA	TGTGCCAGCAGCTTACAAGGCTCTGGCGGGAGCATTCCAGATACGCAGTATTTT	CASSLQGSGGSIPDTQYF
TRBJ2-1	NA	TRBV15	NA	TGTGCCACCAGCCGGGCGTACAATGAGCAGTTCTTC	CATSRAYNEQFF
TRBJ2-1	TRBD1	TRBV27	few	TGTGCCAGCAGTATATCGACTCGACAGGGCAGCGAGCAGTTCTTC	CASSISTRQGSEQFF
TRBJ2-3	NA	TRBV6-5	NA	TGTGCCAGCAGTTACGGAAGCGGAATTGGAGATACGCAGTATTTT	CASSYGSGIGDTQYF
TRBJ2-5	NA	TRBV7-9	few	TGTGCCAGCAGCTCCTCCGGGGGAAACCAAGAGACCCAGTACTTC	CASSSSGGNQETQYF
TRBJ2-5	TRBD2	TRBV4-2	NA	TGTGCCAGCAGCCATGATAGCGGGAGTCGCGAGGAGACCCAGTACTTC	CASSHDSGSREETQYF
TRBJ1-1	NA	TRBV20-1	many	TGCAGTGCTAGAGACGAGGTAGAGAACACTGAAGCTTTCTTT	CSARDEVENTEAFF
TRBJ2-5	NA	TRBV4-1	many	TGCGCCAGCAGCCAACTGGGATCTGCGGAGACCCAGTACTTC	CASSQLGSAETQYF